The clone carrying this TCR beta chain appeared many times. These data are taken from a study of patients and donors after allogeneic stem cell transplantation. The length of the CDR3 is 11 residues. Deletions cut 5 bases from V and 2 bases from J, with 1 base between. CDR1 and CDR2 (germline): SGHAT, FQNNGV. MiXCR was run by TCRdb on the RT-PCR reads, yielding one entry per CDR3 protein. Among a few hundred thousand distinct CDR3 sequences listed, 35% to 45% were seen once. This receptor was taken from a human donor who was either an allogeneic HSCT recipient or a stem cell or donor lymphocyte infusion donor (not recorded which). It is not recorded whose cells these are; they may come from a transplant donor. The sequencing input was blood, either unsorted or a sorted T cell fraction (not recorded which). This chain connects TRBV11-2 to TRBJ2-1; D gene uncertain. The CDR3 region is CASSPYNEQFF. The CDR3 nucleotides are TGTGCCAGCAGCCCCTACAATGAGCAGTTCTTC.